This T cell receptor beta chain was retrieved from a study of T cell repertoires in cytomegalovirus infection. Study-level findings and limits: There were HLA-C-restricted CMV-specific TCR beta clonotypes dominating the ex vivo response.

A word on this clonotype: The antigen remains unidentified.

TCRdb re-called the reads with MiXCR, one entry per CDR3 protein. The sample shows 630,000 or so distinct CDR3 sequences, roughly 26% of them seen only once. V lost 7 bases and J lost 3, with 16 bases in between. Germline V gene sequence: CDR1 MNHEY, CDR2 SVGEGT. CDR3 length: 14 residues. This clonotype was sampled from a human donor in good health (CMV status not recorded). Some clones in this sample may be carry-over from other donors' samples. The chain links TRBV6-2 or TRBV6-3 to TRBJ2-7; the D gene is possibly TRBD1 (5 bases). Input material: CD8+ T cells from PBMCs. CDR3 coding DNA: TGTGCCAGCAAGGCCCGACAGAGAATCTACGAGCAGTACTTC. It codes for CASKARQRIYEQYF.